These 22 T cell receptor beta chains share one sample of origin, sequenced in a study of beta chain features in type 1 diabetes. General study findings and limits: In all four CD4+ subsets, TCRB CDR3 length was significantly, moderately reduced in type 1 diabetes.

These receptors' targets are unknown. The sequenced template was cDNA made from the entire isolated RNA. Repertoires were generated with immunoSEQ multiplex PCR, while TCRdb's copy carries only in-frame clones and drops some. The profile covers approximately 150,000 clones, with less than 15% appearing a single time and less than 1.5% taken by the ten largest. The sample comprised central memory CD4+ T cells from blood. These receptors were obtained from a young man with type 1 diabetes.

This sequence joins TRBV7-2 and TRBJ1-5, with D possibly matching TRBD1 (6 bases). The CDR3 has 16 amino acids. The germline gives CDR1 SGHTA, CDR2 FQGNSA. Between the trimmed V and J ends, which lost 1 base and 1 base, there was a span of 11 bases. In DNA, the CDR3 is TGTGCCAGCAGCTTAGAGCGGGGGCTAAGCAATCAGCCCCAGCATTTT. It encodes CASSLERGLSNQPQHF. The full variable domain, its missing parts supplied by reference TRBV7-2 and TRBJ1-5, is GAGVSQSPSNKVTEKGKDVELRCDPISGHTALYWYRQSLGQGLEFLIYFQGNSAPDKSGLPSDRFSAERTGGSVSTLTIQRTQQEDSAVYLCASSLERGLSNQPQHFGDGTRLSIL.

This clone was observed a few times. This chain links TRBV28 with TRBJ2-7; TRBD2 is a possible D gene (5 bases). Germline lookup yields CDR1 MDHEN and CDR2 SYDVKM. Trimming cost V 6 bases and J 3 bases, with 18 bases left between them. The length of the CDR3 is 15 residues. The CDR3 reads CASSPPWTDYYEQYF. CDR3 nucleotides: TGTGCCAGCAGCCCTCCTTGGACTGACTACTACGAGCAGTACTTC. Filled out from reference TRBV28 and TRBJ2-7, the complete variable domain reads DVKVTQSSRYLVKRTGEKVFLECVQDMDHENMFWYRQDPGLGLRLIYFSYDVKMKEKGDIPEGYSVSREKKERFSLILESASTNQTSMYLCASSPPWTDYYEQYFGPGTRLTVT.

This clone was picked up a small number of times. V gene TRBV13 combines with J gene TRBJ1-1, with 7 nucleotides matching TRBD1. This CDR3 has 15 amino acids. V shed 6 bases and J 0 bases; nucleotides not matched to a gene: 7. Germline values: CDR1 PRHDT, CDR2 FYEKMQ (reference sequence). This chain's CDR3 is CASSPRGLLNTEAFF. The CDR3 DNA reads TGTGCCAGCAGTCCAAGGGGGCTGCTGAACACTGAAGCTTTCTTT.

This chain joins TRBV9 and TRBJ2-5, with D perhaps given as TRBD1 or TRBD2 (5 bases each). CDR1 is SGDLS, CDR2 YYNGEE, per germline. The CDR3 spans 15 residues. The germline V and J ends were trimmed by 3 bases and 0 bases, with 12 bases remaining between them. The CDR3 region is CASSEGPTNQETQYF. The CDR3 region has the DNA TGTGCCAGCAGCGAGGGACCGACCAACCAAGAGACCCAGTACTTC.

This clone was recorded at least ten times. The chain uses TRBV14 and TRBJ2-7; 10 positions agree with TRBD2. There are 16 residues in the CDR3. Germline CDR1 SGHDN, CDR2 FVKESK. V trimming: 3 bases; J trimming: 6 bases; junction bases outside the gene matches: 11. The DNA for the CDR3 is TGTGCCAGCAGCCAGAACTCGGGACTAGCGTCTCGCGAGCAGTACTTC. Its protein product is CASSQNSGLASREQYF.

This clone was counted between two and nine times. The chain combines TRBV30 with TRBJ1-3, with 7 bases identical to TRBD1. CDR3 length: 15 residues. Trimming removed 3 bases from V and 4 bases from J; junction bases left unmatched: 9. Germline CDR1 GTSNPN, CDR2 SVGIG (reference sequence). The CDR3 bases are TGTGCCTGGAGCGCAGAAGGGGGCTCCGGAAACACCATATATTTT. Residues: CAWSAEGGSGNTIYF.

This clone was recorded a few times. CDR3 DNA: TGTGCCAGCAGTGATCAGGGGAGGGCTGAAGCTTTCTTT. Residues: CASSDQGRAEAFF. This chain joins TRBV25-1 and TRBJ1-1; D perhaps matches TRBD1 (6 bases). In germline, CDR1 is MGHDK, CDR2 SYGVNS. This CDR3 region has 13 residues. V lost 3 bases, J lost 6 bases, and 11 bases lay in between. The full variable domain, rest sourced from reference TRBV25-1 and TRBJ1-1, is EADIYQTPRYLVIGTGKKITLECSQTMGHDKMYWYQQDPGMELHLIHYSYGVNSTEKGDLSSESTVSRIRTEHFPLTLESARPSHTSQYLCASSDQGRAEAFFGQGTRLTVV.

The chain joins TRBV29-1 to TRBJ2-7; D possibly corresponds to TRBD2 (7 bases). Looked up from germline, CDR1 is SQVTM and CDR2 is ANQGSEA. This CDR3 contains 12 residues. V lost 7 bases, J lost 0 bases, and 10 bases lay in between. The CDR3 nucleotides read TGCAGCGCAAGGGGGGGCTCCTACGAGCAGTACTTC. Residues: CSARGGSYEQYF.

This clone was detected only a few times. V and J are TRBV6-5 and TRBJ1-2; TRBD1 is a possible D gene (6 bases). CDR3 length equals 14 residues. V was shortened by 5 bases and J by 4 bases, with 14 bases between the two germline ends. Looked up from germline, CDR1 is MNHEY and CDR2 is SVGAGI. This CDR3 reads CASSQDRRAYGYTF. DNA for the CDR3: TGTGCCAGCAGTCAAGACAGGAGGGCCTATGGCTACACCTTC.

This sequence joins TRBV7-2 and TRBJ1-1; no clear D. CDR3 length equals 14 residues. Between the trimmed V and J ends, which lost 3 bases and 3 bases, there was a span of 11 bases. Germline V gene sequence: CDR1 SGHTA, CDR2 FQGNSA. DNA for the CDR3: TGTGCCAGCAGCTTTAGTTTATCGGACACTGAAGCTTTCTTT. Its translation is CASSFSLSDTEAFF.

The DNA for the CDR3 is TGTGCCAGCATCCTCCGGGGCAGGGAATATGGCTACACCTTC. Residues: CASILRGREYGYTF. The chain couples TRBV6-1 to TRBJ1-2; D perhaps matches TRBD1 (5 bases). This CDR3 is built from 14 residues. Per germline, CDR1 MNHNS and CDR2 SASEGT. With 7 bases removed from V and 5 bases from J, the gap between germline ends came to 17 bases.

This clone was seen more than once but under ten times. The chain joins TRBV30 to TRBJ1-1; 10 bases match TRBD1. Germline trimming cut 5 bases from V and 8 bases from J; bases unmatched to any gene: 8. Per the germline V gene, CDR1 is GTSNPN and CDR2 is SVGIG (reference sequence). This CDR3 has 13 amino acids. The CDR3 coding sequence is TGTGCCTGGCAACGGACAGGGGGTGTGGAAGCTTTCTTT. Amino acids: CAWQRTGGVEAFF.

The gene calls are TRBV29-1 and TRBJ1-1; 7 nucleotides agree with TRBD1. This CDR3 is built from 14 residues. With 4 bases clipped from V and 4 bases from J, the junction kept 9 bases outside the gene matches. Germline CDR1 SQVTM, CDR2 ANQGSEA. The CDR3 is CSVVGRQGSTEAFF. The DNA of the CDR3 is TGCAGCGTTGTTGGTAGACAGGGTTCCACTGAAGCTTTCTTT.

This clone was recorded a few times. The CDR3 protein is CASSERWGDRTMNTEAFF. The CDR3 DNA sequence: TGTGCCAGCAGCGAGAGGTGGGGGGACAGAACAATGAACACTGAAGCTTTCTTT. The rearrangement links TRBV13 to TRBJ1-1; 7 nucleotides agree with TRBD1. Germline values: CDR1 PRHDT, CDR2 FYEKMQ (reference sequence). V lost 5 bases to trimming and J lost 0 bases; unmatched junction nucleotides: 15. CDR3 size: 18 residues.

This clone has only a few counts. The rearrangement links TRBV5-4 to TRBJ2-1; D not certain. V was pared by 0 bases and J by 5 bases, with 12 bases between. The V gene's germline CDR1 is SGHNT and CDR2 YYREEE (reference sequence). The CDR3 spans 15 residues. CDR3 in amino acids: CASSLALRSHNEQFF. In DNA, the CDR3 is TGTGCCAGCAGCTTGGCCTTGCGGTCCCACAATGAGCAGTTCTTC.

At least ten counts were recorded for this clone. V gene TRBV29-1 combines with J gene TRBJ2-3, with D tentatively TRBD2 (5 bases). Trimming took 5 bases from V and 6 from J, leaving 12 bases between them. The CDR3 contains 12 residues. The germline CDR1 and CDR2 sequences are SQVTM and ANQGSEA. CDR3: CSVLLGEDTQYF. CDR3 sequence (DNA): TGCAGCGTTCTCTTGGGAGAGGATACGCAGTATTTT.

This clone has just a few counts. V gene TRBV14 combines with J gene TRBJ2-7; D is possibly TRBD2 (5 bases). This CDR3 is built from 14 residues. The germline gives CDR1 SGHDN, CDR2 FVKESK. The germline V and J ends were trimmed by 2 bases and 6 bases, with 14 bases remaining between them. In DNA, the CDR3 is TGTGCCAGCAGCCAATACGGGGTTATGGGCGAGCAGTACTTC. It codes for CASSQYGVMGEQYF.

The genes are TRBV6-1 and TRBJ1-1, with 8 bases identical to TRBD1. The trim removed 7 bases at V and 5 bases at J, leaving 9 bases unmatched. CDR1 and CDR2 from the germline V gene are MNHNS and SASEGT. The CDR3 is 14 amino acids. The CDR3 loop reads CASIGSTGGTEAFF. Here the CDR3 DNA reads TGTGCCAGCATTGGCTCAACAGGGGGGACTGAAGCTTTCTTT.

The chain has TRBV13 and TRBJ2-1; TRBD2 matches 9 bases. The germline CDR1 and CDR2 sequences are PRHDT and FYEKMQ (reference sequence). This CDR3 is 15 amino acids long. With 5 bases clipped from V and 2 bases from J, the junction kept 4 bases outside the gene matches. The CDR3 nucleotides read TGTGCCAGCAGCCTTAGCGGGGGTCCCTACAATGAGCAGTTCTTC. Its translation is CASSLSGGPYNEQFF. Based on the CDR3 plus reference TRBV13 and TRBJ2-1, the full variable domain is AAGVIQSPRHLIKEKRETATLKCYPIPRHDTVYWYQQGPGQDPQFLISFYEKMQSDKGSIPDRFSAQQFSDYHSELNMSSLELGDSALYFCASSLSGGPYNEQFFGPGTRLTVL.

The chain recombines TRBV29-1 with TRBJ2-3; 14 bases map to TRBD2. Per germline, CDR1 SQVTM and CDR2 ANQGSEA. V dropped 4 bases and J dropped 5; count of bases not matched to a gene: 17. This CDR3 comprises 19 residues. The CDR3 DNA follows: TGCAGCGTTGTCCGCGGACTAGCGGGGGGCTCAGGGAAGAGAGATACGCAGTATTTT. It translates to CSVVRGLAGGSGKRDTQYF.

The chain couples TRBV29-1 to TRBJ1-1; D ambiguous. V was shortened by 7 bases and J by 5 bases, with 17 bases between the two germline ends. The CDR3 totals 13 residues. CDR1 and CDR2 (germline): SQVTM, ANQGSEA. This chain's CDR3 is CSAAPSGLTEAFF. CDR3 nucleotide sequence: TGCAGCGCGGCCCCTAGTGGATTAACTGAAGCTTTCTTT.

About this clone itself: Other nucleotide sequences from this sample produce the same CDR3. V is TRBV5-1 and J is TRBJ2-5; TRBD1 matches at 7 bases. CDR3 size: 14 residues. J lost 2 bases, V lost 2 bases, and 3 bases had no gene match. The germline V gene encodes CDR1 SGHRS and CDR2 YFSETQ. The CDR3 region is CASSLPGQQETQYF. The CDR3 DNA reads as TGCGCCAGCAGCTTACCGGGACAGCAAGAGACCCAGTACTTC.